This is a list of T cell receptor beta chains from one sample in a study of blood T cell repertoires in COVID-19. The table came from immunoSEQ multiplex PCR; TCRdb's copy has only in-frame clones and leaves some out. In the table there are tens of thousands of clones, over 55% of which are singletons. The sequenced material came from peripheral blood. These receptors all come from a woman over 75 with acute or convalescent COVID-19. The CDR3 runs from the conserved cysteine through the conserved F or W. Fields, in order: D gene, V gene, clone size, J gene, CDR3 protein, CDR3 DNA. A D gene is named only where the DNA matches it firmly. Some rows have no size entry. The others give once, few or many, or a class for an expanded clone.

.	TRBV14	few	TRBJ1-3	CASSRGGPGSGNTIYF	TGTGCCAGCAGCCGGGGGGGCCCCGGGTCTGGAAACACCATATATTTT
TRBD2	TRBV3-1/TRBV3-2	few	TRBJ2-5	CASSLKKRGQETQYF	TGTGCCAGCAGCCTTAAGAAGCGGGGACAAGAGACCCAGTACTTC
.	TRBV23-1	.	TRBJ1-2	CASSHASGSYTF	TGCGCCAGCAGTCATGCGTCAGGGAGCTACACCTTC
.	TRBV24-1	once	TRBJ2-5	CATSAGQSQETQYF	TGTGCCACCAGCGCCGGACAGTCCCAAGAGACCCAGTACTTC
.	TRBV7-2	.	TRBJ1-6	CASSPTSAYNSPLHF	TGTGCCAGCAGCCCCACAAGTGCTTATAATTCACCCCTCCACTTT
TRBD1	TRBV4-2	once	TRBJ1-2	CASSQGGTGDLWGYTF	TGTGCCAGCAGCCAAGGGGGGACAGGCGACTTATGGGGGTACACCTTC
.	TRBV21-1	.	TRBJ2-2	CASGKLAGEWCGELFF	TGTGCCAGCGGAAAACTAGCGGGAGAATGGTGCGGGGAGCTGTTTTTT
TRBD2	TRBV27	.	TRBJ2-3	CASSKTSGSSSTDTQYF	TGTGCCAGCAGTAAGACTAGCGGGAGTTCTAGCACAGATACGCAGTATTTT
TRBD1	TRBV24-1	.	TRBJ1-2	CATSGDRGQDGYTF	TGTGCCACTTCCGGGGACAGGGGGCAGGATGGCTACACCTTC
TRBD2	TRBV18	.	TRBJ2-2	CASSPTSGRRSGELFF	TGTGCCAGCTCCCCTACTAGCGGGAGGCGGTCCGGGGAGCTGTTTTTT
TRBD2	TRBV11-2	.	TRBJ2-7	CASSRGLAGGYEQYF	TGTGCCAGCAGCCGGGGACTAGCGGGAGGTTACGAGCAGTACTTC
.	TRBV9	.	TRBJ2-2	CASSEKQLAVTGELFF	TGTGCCAGCAGCGAGAAACAGCTTGCTGTGACCGGGGAGCTGTTTTTT
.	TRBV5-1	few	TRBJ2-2	CASSLTWTITGELFF	TGCGCCAGCAGCTTAACTTGGACAATTACCGGGGAGCTGTTTTTT
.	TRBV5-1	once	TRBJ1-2	CASRGSGGFYGYTF	TGCGCCAGCAGGGGTTCGGGGGGCTTCTATGGCTACACCTTC
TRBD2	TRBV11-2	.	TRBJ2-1	CASSPRTSGRGVHNEQFF	TGTGCCAGCAGCCCTCGGACTAGCGGGAGGGGTGTCCACAATGAGCAGTTCTTC
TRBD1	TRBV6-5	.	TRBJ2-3	CASRDRRADTQYF	TGTGCCAGCCGGGACAGGCGGGCAGATACGCAGTATTTT
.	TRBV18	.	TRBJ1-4	CASSPRANEKLFF	TGTGCCAGCTCACCACGCGCTAATGAAAAACTGTTTTTT
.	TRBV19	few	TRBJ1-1	CASSMGRGTTEAFF	TGTGCCAGTAGTATGGGTCGGGGGACCACTGAAGCTTTCTTT
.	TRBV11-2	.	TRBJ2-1	CASSYLVAGPYNEQFF	TGTGCCAGCAGCTACCTAGTGGCGGGCCCCTACAATGAGCAGTTCTTC
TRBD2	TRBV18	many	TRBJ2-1	CASGAGGPTNEQFF	TGTGCCAGCGGGGCGGGAGGGCCAACCAATGAGCAGTTCTTC
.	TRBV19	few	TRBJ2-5	CASILIRTSGGKETQYF	TGTGCCAGTATCCTGATCCGGACCTCCGGAGGGAAAGAGACCCAGTACTTC
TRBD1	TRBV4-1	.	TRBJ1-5	CASSQEPQGYQPQHF	TGCGCCAGCAGCCAAGAACCACAGGGGTATCAGCCCCAGCATTTT
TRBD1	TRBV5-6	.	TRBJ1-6	CASSSQGAGSPLHF	TGTGCCAGCAGCTCTCAGGGGGCTGGTTCACCCCTCCACTTT
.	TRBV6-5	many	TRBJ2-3	CATKAPSDTQYF	TGTGCCACCAAAGCTCCCTCGGATACGCAGTATTTT
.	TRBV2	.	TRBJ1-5	CASAWEGLPNQPQHF	TGTGCCAGCGCGTGGGAAGGACTTCCGAATCAGCCCCAGCATTTT
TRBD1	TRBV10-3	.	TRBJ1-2	CAIRGTGGVYGYTF	TGTGCCATCAGGGGGACAGGGGGCGTGTATGGCTACACCTTC